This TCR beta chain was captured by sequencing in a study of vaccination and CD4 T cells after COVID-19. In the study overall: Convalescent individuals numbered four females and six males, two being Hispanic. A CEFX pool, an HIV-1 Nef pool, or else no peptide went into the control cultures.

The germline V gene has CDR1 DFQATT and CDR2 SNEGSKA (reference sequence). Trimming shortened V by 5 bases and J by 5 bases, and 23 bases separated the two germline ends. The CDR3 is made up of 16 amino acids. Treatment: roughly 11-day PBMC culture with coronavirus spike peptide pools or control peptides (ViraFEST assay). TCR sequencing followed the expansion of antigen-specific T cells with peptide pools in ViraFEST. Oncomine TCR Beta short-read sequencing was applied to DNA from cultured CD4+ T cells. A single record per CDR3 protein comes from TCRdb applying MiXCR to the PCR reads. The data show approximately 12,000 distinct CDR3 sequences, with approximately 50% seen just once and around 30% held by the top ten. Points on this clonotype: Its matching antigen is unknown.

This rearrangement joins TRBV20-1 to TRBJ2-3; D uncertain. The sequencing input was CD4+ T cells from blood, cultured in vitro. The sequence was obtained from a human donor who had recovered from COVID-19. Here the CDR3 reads CSADTGRADLGDTQYF. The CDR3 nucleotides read TGCAGTGCTGATACCGGAAGGGCGGACCTAGGAGATACGCAGTATTTT.